This T cell receptor beta chain was sequenced for a study of blood T cell repertoires in COVID-19. Study background: Samples taken during acute and convalescent COVID-19 were collected in the United States, Italy and Spain. In each case, the material was cDNA or gDNA derived from T cells, B-cell-depleted T cells, or PBMCs.

Germline V CDR1 and CDR2: SGHAT, FQNNGV. This CDR3 is 16 amino acids long. Unmatched junction bases numbered 7, after V lost 4 bases and J lost 2 bases. Assay used: immunoSEQ multiplex PCR; TCRdb lists only in-frame clones, some missing. The sample carries approximately 35,000 clones, 80% recorded once. The sequenced sample was peripheral blood. The genes are TRBV11-2 and TRBJ2-3, with TRBD2 matching over 9 bases. The TCR comes from a man aged 80 or over with acute or convalescent COVID-19. The chain's CDR3 is CASSSLRGGNTDTQYF. The CDR3 region has the DNA TGTGCCAGCAGCTCCCTGCGGGGGGGGAACACAGATACGCAGTATTTT.